Following are 7 T cell receptor beta chains from one sample sequenced in a study of blood T cell repertoires in COVID-19. Some clones are missing from TCRdb's copy, which holds only in-frame ones; the method was immunoSEQ multiplex PCR. The repertoire holds tens of thousands of clones, 88% seen once, with under 55% in the top ten. The material sequenced was peripheral blood. The receptors were sampled from a human donor in a cohort sampled during active COVID-19.

This clone was counted a single time. The V and J genes are TRBV28 and TRBJ2-3; D is undetermined. V shed 1 base and J shed 4 bases, with 6 bases lying between them. Germline lookup yields CDR1 MDHEN and CDR2 SYDVKM. The CDR3 is 13 amino acids. The CDR3 here is CASSLSPPDTQYF. The CDR3 DNA sequence: TGTGCCAGCAGTTTATCTCCCCCAGATACGCAGTATTTT.

This chain joins TRBV4-3 and TRBJ2-1; 14 nucleotides agree with TRBD2. The junction had 3 bases not matched to a gene; V was cut back by 3 bases and J by 8 bases. From germline, CDR1 is LGHNA and CDR2 YSLEER. CDR3 size: 15 residues. This CDR3 is CASSQGLAGADEQFF. The CDR3 DNA follows: TGCGCCAGCAGCCAGGGACTAGCGGGAGCCGATGAGCAGTTCTTC.

This chain connects TRBV7-6 to TRBJ2-5; 8 bases are a match to TRBD2. Germline CDR1 SGHVS, CDR2 FNYEAQ. Trimming took 1 base from V and 4 from J; bases not matched to a gene: 14. The CDR3 runs 18 residues. The CDR3 bases are TGTGCCAGCAGCTTAGTCTCTTTGGGACTAGGGAGAGGAGAGACCCAGTACTTC. Its translation is CASSLVSLGLGRGETQYF.

CDR3 sequence reads: CASRRWGGQETQYF. CDR3 nucleotides: TGTGCCAGCAGGCGGTGGGGGGGACAAGAGACCCAGTACTTC. The V gene is TRBV11-2, the J gene TRBJ2-5; TRBD2 matches at 7 bases. Germline assignment: CDR1 SGHAT and CDR2 FQNNGV. Trimming at V came to 6 bases and at J to 2 bases, leaving 6 bases not matched to a gene. The CDR3 contains 14 residues.

For the CDR3, the DNA is TGTGCCAGCAGTGCGGGGGGGCCAGAAAATGAGCAGTTCTTC. This codes for CASSAGGPENEQFF. This chain joins TRBV7-3 and TRBJ2-1; 9 nucleotides agree with TRBD2. Germline CDR1 is SGHTA and CDR2 is FQGTGA. With 6 bases clipped from V and 7 bases from J, the junction kept 7 bases outside the gene matches. This CDR3 has 14 amino acids.

The V call is TRBV12-3 or TRBV12-4, the J call TRBJ2-3; D is ambiguous. Trimming removed 3 bases at V and 8 bases at J, with 9 bases between. There are 12 residues in the CDR3. The CDR3 spells CASSLWRGTQYF. CDR3 sequence (DNA): TGTGCCAGCAGTTTGTGGAGAGGTACGCAGTATTTT.

In this sample, this clone turned up once. This rearrangement joins TRBV11-2 to TRBJ1-6, with a tentative D call TRBD1 (5 bases). The CDR3 is 14 amino acids. The germline V gene has CDR1 SGHAT and CDR2 FQNNGV. V was trimmed by 5 bases and J by 10 bases, leaving 15 bases between them. CDR3 amino acids: CASSELTAASPLHF. The CDR3 DNA reads as TGTGCCAGCAGCGAATTGACAGCAGCGTCACCCCTCCACTTT.